These 22 T cell receptor beta chains came from one sample sequenced in a study of memory CD4+ T cells and cytomegalovirus serostatus. The repertoire was sequenced with immunoSEQ multiplex PCR; TCRdb's copy has only in-frame clones and lacks some. The sample lists about 100,000 clones; over 70% were seen once. The sort gate was single viable CD3+CD4+CD8-CD45RO+ cells for memory CD4+ T cells. What was sequenced was memory CD4+ T cells from blood. These receptors came from an adult in good health and CMV-seropositive.

The chain combines TRBV28 with TRBJ2-7, with TRBD2 matching 12 bases. Germline CDR1 is MDHEN and CDR2 is SYDVKM. With V trimmed by 5 bases and J by 6 bases, 11 bases remained unmatched. The length of the CDR3 is 16 residues. Written as DNA, the CDR3 is TGTGCCAGCAGTCGCCTAGGGCTAGCGGGAGGGTTCGAGCAGTACTTC. Translating it yields CASSRLGLAGGFEQYF.

The V gene is TRBV25-1, the J gene TRBJ2-1, with a tentative D call TRBD1 (5 bases). V was pared by 9 bases and J by 9 bases, with 12 bases between. Germline V gene sequence: CDR1 MGHDK, CDR2 SYGVNS. The CDR3 is 11 residues long. The CDR3 nucleotides are TGTGCCAGACTACAGGAGATTGAGCAGTTCTTC. It yields the protein CARLQEIEQFF. Full variable domain (remainder filled in from reference TRBV25-1 and TRBJ2-1): EADIYQTPRYLVIGTGKKITLECSQTMGHDKMYWYQQDPGMELHLIHYSYGVNSTEKGDLSSESTVSRIRTEHFPLTLESARPSHTSQYLCARLQEIEQFFGPGTRLTVL.

The V and J genes are TRBV2 and TRBJ2-5; D gene unclear. V lost 6 bases, J lost 5 bases, and 7 bases lay in between. CDR3 size: 11 residues. Germline V gene sequence: CDR1 SNHLY, CDR2 FYNNEI. The CDR3 here is CASSNWETQYF. DNA for the CDR3: TGTGCCAGCAGCAACTGGGAGACCCAGTACTTC.

The chain couples TRBV28 to TRBJ1-5; TRBD1 matches at 9 bases. Unmatched junction bases numbered 8, after V lost 6 bases and J lost 8 bases. Germline V lookup: CDR1 MDHEN, CDR2 SYDVKM. The CDR3 consists of 14 residues. The CDR3 nucleotides are TGTGCCAGCAGCCCAGGGGACAGGGTTAAGCCCCAGCATTTT. The encoded protein is CASSPGDRVKPQHF.

This sequence joins TRBV5-4 and TRBJ2-1, with 7 bases that match TRBD2. The germline V gene encodes CDR1 SGHNT and CDR2 YYREEE (reference sequence). The CDR3 is 16 residues long. The junction had 8 bases not matched to a gene; V was cut back by 0 bases and J by 5 bases. DNA for the CDR3: TGTGCCAGCAGCTTGGGTCCAGGTGCGGGGGACAATGAGCAGTTCTTC. Amino acid sequence: CASSLGPGAGDNEQFF.

The chain employs TRBV6-1 and TRBJ2-7; 13 bases map to TRBD2. Germline CDR1 MNHNS, CDR2 SASEGT. The length of the CDR3 is 16 residues. Germline trimming cut 4 bases from V and 0 bases from J; bases unmatched to any gene: 3. CDR3 sequence (DNA): TGTGCCAGCAGTGCCGGGACTAGCGGGAACTCCTACGAGCAGTACTTC. Protein: CASSAGTSGNSYEQYF.

The CDR3 coding sequence is TGTGCCTGGAGTGACAAGGGGCTAGCGGGAGTCGAGCAGTTCTTC. This translates into CAWSDKGLAGVEQFF. The chain links TRBV30 to TRBJ2-1; 10 bases line up with TRBD2. The CDR3 consists of 15 residues. V lost 1 base, J lost 10 bases, and 10 bases stayed unmatched. CDR1 is GTSNPN and CDR2 is SVGIG in the germline V gene (reference sequence).

The chain employs TRBV5-4 and TRBJ2-7; D unresolved. Trimming shortened V by 0 bases and J by 0 bases, and 13 bases separated the two germline ends. The V gene's germline CDR1 is SGHNT and CDR2 YYREEE (reference sequence). The CDR3 runs 16 residues. CDR3 residues: CASSLGAPSASYEQYF. The CDR3 DNA reads TGTGCCAGCAGCTTGGGAGCGCCCAGTGCCTCCTACGAGCAGTACTTC.

The chain is built from TRBV5-1 and TRBJ2-7; D is perhaps TRBD2 (6 bases). V was clipped by 4 bases and J by 5 bases, with 19 bases between them. This CDR3 spans 15 amino acids. In germline, CDR1 is SGHRS, CDR2 YFSETQ. The CDR3 DNA is TGCGCCAGCAGCCTCTTAGCGGACCTCCCCGACGAGCAGTACTTC. Translation gives CASSLLADLPDEQYF. The full variable domain, rest sourced from reference TRBV5-1 and TRBJ2-7, is KAGVTQTPRYLIKTRGQQVTLSCSPISGHRSVSWYQQTPGQGLQFLFEYFSETQRNKGNFPGRFSGRQFSNSRSEMNVSTLELGDSALYLCASSLLADLPDEQYFGPGTRLTVT.

The rearrangement joins TRBV7-2 to TRBJ1-4, with D hard to call. This CDR3 contains 13 residues. Trimming removed 5 bases at V and 8 bases at J, with 12 bases between. Germline CDR1 reads SGHTA; CDR2 reads FQGNSA. The CDR3 loop is CASSLDVEEKLFF. CDR3 DNA: TGTGCCAGCAGCCTCGACGTGGAAGAAAAACTGTTTTTT.

This clone was detected only a few times. The chain recombines TRBV19 with TRBJ2-1; D ambiguous. The germline V gene encodes CDR1 LNHDA and CDR2 SQIVND (reference sequence). The ends were cut back, 1 base at V and 4 bases at J, with 11 bases in the middle. The CDR3 is made up of 15 amino acids. The DNA for the CDR3 is TGTGCCAGTAGTATAGGGGGTAGCCCATACAATGAGCAGTTCTTC. Translating it yields CASSIGGSPYNEQFF.

This clone was found once. This chain uses TRBV6-5 with TRBJ2-2, with no clear D. The CDR3 sequence is 13 residues long. Germline V gene sequence: CDR1 MNHEY, CDR2 SVGAGI. V shed 4 bases and J shed 1 base, with 4 bases lying between them. The CDR3 DNA reads as TGTGCCAGCAGTTCGGGGAACACCGGGGAGCTGTTTTTT. Its protein is CASSSGNTGELFF.

The chain employs TRBV19 and TRBJ1-2, with D unclear. Germline CDR1 reads LNHDA; CDR2 reads SQIVND (reference sequence). Between the trimmed V and J ends, which lost 1 base and 5 bases, there was a span of 23 bases. The CDR3 has 18 residues. For the CDR3, the DNA is TGTGCCAGTAGTATAGCCGGACTGGGCAGGCCAGAAGTTTATGGCTACACCTTC. It is translated as CASSIAGLGRPEVYGYTF. The full variable domain, rest sourced from reference TRBV19 and TRBJ1-2, is DGGITQSPKYLFRKEGQNVTLSCEQNLNHDAMYWYRQDPGQGLRLIYYSQIVNDFQKGDIAEGYSVSREKKESFPLTVTSAQKNPTAFYLCASSIAGLGRPEVYGYTFGSGTRLTVV.

This clone was picked up a small number of times. The J gene is TRBJ1-2, the V gene TRBV11-1, with D possibly TRBD1 on 6 matching bases. V was pared by 5 bases and J by 6 bases, with 13 bases between. The CDR3 spans 13 residues. The V gene's germline CDR1 is SGHAT and CDR2 FQDESV (reference sequence). This chain's CDR3 is CASSLQGGDGYTF. Written as DNA, the CDR3 is TGTGCCAGCAGCCTACAGGGAGGAGATGGCTACACCTTC.

V usage is TRBV4-2 and J usage is TRBJ2-2; 7 bases agree with TRBD2. This CDR3 contains 16 residues. V lost 4 bases and J lost 0; bases outside the gene matches: 5. CDR1 and CDR2 from the germline V gene are LGHNA and YNFKEQ. CDR3 region: CASSPFAGANTGELFF. Here the CDR3 DNA reads TGTGCCAGCAGCCCATTTGCGGGAGCGAACACCGGGGAGCTGTTTTTT.

The chain combines TRBV30 with TRBJ2-1; D is possibly TRBD1 or TRBD2 (5 bases each). The CDR3 spans 15 residues. V shed 5 bases and J shed 7 bases, with 21 bases lying between them. Germline values: CDR1 GTSNPN, CDR2 SVGIG (reference sequence). The CDR3 sequence is CAWSRGQGVGNEQFF. Here the CDR3 DNA reads TGTGCCTGGTCTCGGGGCCAAGGGGTTGGGAATGAGCAGTTCTTC.

This clone is a singleton in its sample. The chain uses TRBV6-6 and TRBJ2-7, with D unresolved. Per the germline V gene, CDR1 is MNHNY and CDR2 is SVGAGI (reference sequence). Trimming removed 5 bases from V and 1 base from J, with 9 bases in between. This CDR3 region has 13 residues. The CDR3 coding sequence is TGTGCCAGCAGTCAGACCCTATCCTACGAGCAGTACTTC. Translating gives CASSQTLSYEQYF.

The V and J genes are TRBV6-1 and TRBJ1-1; D is perhaps TRBD1 (6 bases). The CDR3 has 13 amino acids. Between the trimmed V and J ends, which lost 4 bases and 1 base, there was a span of 7 bases. Germline values: CDR1 MNHNS, CDR2 SASEGT. CDR3 sequence reads: CASSATGNTEAFF. CDR3 nucleotide sequence: TGTGCCAGCAGTGCGACAGGGAACACTGAAGCTTTCTTT.

V usage is TRBV9 and J usage is TRBJ1-2; D remains ambiguous. This CDR3 region has 13 residues. Germline CDR1 SGDLS, CDR2 YYNGEE. Deletions cut 0 bases from V and 8 bases from J, with 11 bases between. This CDR3 reads CASSVGQWFGYTF. The CDR3 bases are TGTGCCAGCAGCGTAGGGCAGTGGTTCGGCTACACCTTC.

V is TRBV6-1 and J is TRBJ1-1; D might be TRBD1 (5 bases). Germline-derived CDR1 and CDR2 are MNHNS and SASEGT. The CDR3 is made up of 18 amino acids. The ends were cut back, 4 bases at V and 6 bases at J, with 27 bases in the middle. The CDR3 protein is CASSGVGGSRQAMAEAFF. As DNA, the CDR3 is TGTGCCAGCAGTGGTGTTGGGGGGTCACGTCAGGCCATGGCTGAAGCTTTCTTT.

The count of this clone is one. DNA for the CDR3: TGTGCCAGCAGGAAGGGACAGGGCGGCCCAAGCTATGGCTACACCTTC. This gives the protein CASRKGQGGPSYGYTF. The chain uses TRBV28 and TRBJ1-2; TRBD1 matches at 9 bases. Unmatched junction bases numbered 12, after V lost 6 bases and J lost 4 bases. CDR1 and CDR2 from the germline V gene are MDHEN and SYDVKM. The CDR3 length is 16 residues.

The rearrangement joins TRBV30 to TRBJ1-2; TRBD1 agrees at 8 bases. The CDR3 is 14 residues long. V gave up 5 bases and J gave up 4 bases; unmatched junction bases: 9. Germline values: CDR1 GTSNPN, CDR2 SVGIG (reference sequence). In DNA form, the CDR3 reads TGTGCCTGGTTAGGCCGGACAGGGACCTATGGCTACACCTTC. This encodes CAWLGRTGTYGYTF.